The entry that follows covers one T cell receptor (beta chain) sequence. Antigen: not known. Using immunoSEQ multiplex PCR, the repertoire was profiled, and TCRdb retains in-frame clones only, with some absent. Found here are fewer than 55,000 clones, 70% to 85% of them singletons; the top ten hold approximately 22%. The CDR3 runs to 17 residues. The ends were cut back, 1 base at V and 2 bases at J, with 15 bases in the middle. CDR1 MGHRA and CDR2 YSYEKL come from the germline V gene. This specimen belongs to a study of T cell responses to AZD1222 COVID-19 vaccine. Notes on the study in general: Donors were largely white British and mainly female; clonal diversity was possibly underestimated.

The material was peripheral blood, obtained on day 0 of MenACWY control vaccination. The clonotype comes from an adult in good health. V and J are TRBV4-1 and TRBJ1-3; no reliable D call. The CDR3 sequence: CASSQVLVEGPGNTIYF. CDR3 DNA sequence: TGCGCCAGCAGCCAAGTTCTCGTCGAGGGTCCTGGAAACACCATATATTTT.